A single T cell receptor (beta chain) is shown here with its context. The data were obtained in a study of blood T cell repertoires in COVID-19. Study as a whole: Sites across the United States, Italy and Spain contributed samples from acute and convalescent COVID-19.

CDR1 and CDR2 (germline): SNHLY, FYNNEI. Between the trimmed V and J ends, which lost 2 bases and 0 bases, there was a span of 8 bases. This CDR3 is built from 15 residues. TCRdb keeps only in-frame clones here, not all; method: immunoSEQ multiplex PCR. The table has hundreds of thousands of clones, 82% seen once. The source material was peripheral blood. The TCR comes from a woman aged 55-70 years with active or convalescent COVID-19. J is TRBJ2-1 and V is TRBV2; a weak D match, TRBD1 (6 bases). The CDR3: CASSETGFSYNEQFF. The DNA of the CDR3 is TGTGCCAGCAGTGAAACAGGGTTCTCCTACAATGAGCAGTTCTTC.